These T cell receptor beta chains were read from a single sample in a study of shared T cell receptors in the human thymus. The method was immunoSEQ multiplex PCR; TCRdb's version includes in-frame clones alone and lacks a portion of them. The sample includes 650,000 to 950,000 clones, approximately 83% of them seen just once. This same sample was also taken into another study, of human thymus T cells.

Sequencing was performed on thymocytes. Receptor source: a girl under three years old with a congenital heart defect. Both conserved end residues are trimmed from each CDR3. Each record gives: J gene, V gene, CDR3 protein.

j_gene: TRBJ1-5; v_gene: TRBV7-6; CDR3aa: ASSPGTGGPFSNQPQH
j_gene: TRBJ1-1; v_gene: TRBV6-5; CDR3aa: ASRTDRDTEAF
j_gene: TRBJ1-1; v_gene: TRBV5-1; CDR3aa: ASSPPFQPQGQGSNTEAF
j_gene: TRBJ2-1; v_gene: TRBV5-5; CDR3aa: ASRLNGDRGLSEQF
j_gene: TRBJ1-1; v_gene: TRBV27; CDR3aa: ASSSGDETGDEKDTEAF
j_gene: TRBJ2-1; v_gene: TRBV5-1; CDR3aa: ASSQGLAGGLGSEQF
j_gene: TRBJ1-2; v_gene: TRBV14; CDR3aa: ASSQDRGTGTNYGYT
j_gene: TRBJ1-2; v_gene: TRBV4-3; CDR3aa: ASSQDIRTGIPYGYT
j_gene: TRBJ1-1; v_gene: TRBV6-1; CDR3aa: ASINHVEGNTEAF
j_gene: TRBJ2-4; v_gene: TRBV5-1; CDR3aa: ASSFGTHEDIQY
j_gene: TRBJ1-3; v_gene: TRBV25-1; CDR3aa: ASSGDRGPISGNTIY
j_gene: TRBJ1-1; v_gene: TRBV6-1; CDR3aa: ASQDRLRPGAF
j_gene: TRBJ1-2; v_gene: TRBV4-1; CDR3aa: ASSQARMDRLGYGYT
j_gene: TRBJ1-6; v_gene: TRBV5-4; CDR3aa: ASSLEKRDRDRVFSPLH
j_gene: TRBJ2-7; v_gene: TRBV2; CDR3aa: ASILASGGESSYEQY
j_gene: TRBJ1-1; v_gene: TRBV7-2; CDR3aa: ASSPHTGGGTEAF
j_gene: TRBJ2-1; v_gene: TRBV5-1; CDR3aa: ASRNGGLAGLNEQF
j_gene: TRBJ2-2; v_gene: TRBV4-1; CDR3aa: ASSQDRRGLAPKNTGELF
j_gene: TRBJ2-1; v_gene: TRBV2; CDR3aa: ASSEWSGGANEQF
j_gene: TRBJ1-1; v_gene: TRBV28; CDR3aa: ASNLNREGTEAF
j_gene: TRBJ1-4; v_gene: TRBV4-1; CDR3aa: ASSHQDRGTEKLF
j_gene: TRBJ2-5; v_gene: TRBV10-3; CDR3aa: AISEVGTGKETQY
j_gene: TRBJ2-5; v_gene: TRBV5-1; CDR3aa: ASSPTTSGGQETQY
j_gene: TRBJ2-7; v_gene: TRBV7-2; CDR3aa: ASSFRTGTDYEQY
j_gene: TRBJ1-1; v_gene: TRBV5-1; CDR3aa: ASSLGRRGRTEAF
j_gene: TRBJ2-2; v_gene: TRBV6-5; CDR3aa: ASSQRGGNTGELF
j_gene: TRBJ2-3; v_gene: TRBV7-2; CDR3aa: ASSLVTGGSTDTQY
j_gene: TRBJ2-7; v_gene: TRBV7-9; CDR3aa: ASSLAETGNCYEQY
j_gene: TRBJ2-7; v_gene: TRBV6-5; CDR3aa: ASSKGGGTYEQY
j_gene: TRBJ2-1; v_gene: TRBV27; CDR3aa: ASSLGEGSGGPSSYNEQF
j_gene: TRBJ2-7; v_gene: TRBV5-5; CDR3aa: ASGPLRVDYEQY
j_gene: TRBJ1-4; v_gene: TRBV29-1; CDR3aa: SVVTQGGFSTNEKLF
j_gene: TRBJ1-6; v_gene: TRBV6-6; CDR3aa: ASSFLRTPNSPLH
j_gene: TRBJ2-7; v_gene: TRBV5-6; CDR3aa: ASSFGKTGSEQY
j_gene: TRBJ2-1; v_gene: TRBV4-3; CDR3aa: ASSHSRGGKGFGHNEQF
j_gene: TRBJ1-1; v_gene: TRBV19; CDR3aa: ASSTSSRGQNTEAF
j_gene: TRBJ1-2; v_gene: TRBV7-6; CDR3aa: ASRSLPQGRDYGYT
j_gene: TRBJ2-1; v_gene: TRBV11-1; CDR3aa: ASSRGLSNEQF
j_gene: TRBJ1-4; v_gene: TRBV19; CDR3aa: ASSIVTGRVKGEKLF
j_gene: TRBJ2-5; v_gene: TRBV12-5; CDR3aa: ASGLAYLSGGSEETQY
j_gene: TRBJ1-4; v_gene: TRBV2; CDR3aa: ASRLDSEPVYGFRRREKLF
j_gene: TRBJ1-3; v_gene: TRBV10-3; CDR3aa: AISGRTDPSGNTIY
j_gene: TRBJ1-3; v_gene: TRBV9; CDR3aa: ASSVGVGQGIRSGNTIY
j_gene: TRBJ2-7; v_gene: TRBV2; CDR3aa: ASKGSSGEFYEQY